These 27 T cell receptor beta chains share one sample of origin, sequenced in a study of blood T cell repertoires in COVID-19. The protocol was immunoSEQ multiplex PCR, while the TCRdb copy is restricted to in-frame clones and leaves out a portion. The sample has roughly 170,000 clones, roughly 80% seen once. Sequences were obtained from peripheral blood. The receptors originated from a human donor in a cohort sampled during active COVID-19.

This chain connects TRBV19 to TRBJ2-7, with a tentative D call TRBD1 (5 bases). V was shortened by 3 bases and J by 6 bases, with 9 bases between the two germline ends. CDR1 is LNHDA and CDR2 is SQIVND in the germline V gene (reference sequence). This CDR3 spans 12 amino acids. CDR3 in amino acids: CASSIGHSEQYF. CDR3 in DNA: TGTGCCAGTAGTATTGGACACAGCGAGCAGTACTTC. The variable domain in full, with the rest retrieved from reference TRBV19 and TRBJ2-7, is DGGITQSPKYLFRKEGQNVTLSCEQNLNHDAMYWYRQDPGQGLRLIYYSQIVNDFQKGDIAEGYSVSREKKESFPLTVTSAQKNPTAFYLCASSIGHSEQYFGPGTRLTVT.

CDR3 residues: CASSEGQLAGGTIETQYF. In DNA form, the CDR3 reads TGTGCCAGCAGTGAAGGTCAACTAGCGGGGGGGACGATAGAGACCCAGTACTTC. The genes are TRBV6-1 and TRBJ2-5, with 13 nucleotides matching TRBD2. The CDR3 length is 18 residues. CDR1 MNHNS and CDR2 SASEGT come from the germline V gene. The V segment lost 1 base and the J segment 4 bases; nucleotides outside the gene matches: 9.

The V gene is TRBV9, the J gene TRBJ2-7; D is perhaps TRBD1 (5 bases). In germline, CDR1 is SGDLS, CDR2 YYNGEE. Deletions cut 4 bases from V and 2 bases from J, with 13 bases between. The CDR3 is 14 amino acids. CDR3 in amino acids: CASSPWGSTYEQYF. The CDR3, as DNA: TGTGCCAGCAGCCCCTGGGGCAGTACCTACGAGCAGTACTTC.

V and J are TRBV7-6 and TRBJ1-2; maybe TRBD1 (5 bases). Per germline, CDR1 SGHVS and CDR2 FNYEAQ. The CDR3 runs 15 residues. Trimming removed 1 base at V and 2 bases at J, with 11 bases between. Here the CDR3 reads CASSLDRGPNYGYTF. CDR3 nucleotides: TGTGCCAGCAGCTTAGATAGGGGCCCCAACTATGGCTACACCTTC.

V and J are TRBV30 and TRBJ1-6; no definite D call. CDR1 is GTSNPN and CDR2 is SVGIG in the germline V gene (reference sequence). CDR3 length: 14 amino acids. V dropped 2 bases and J dropped 5 bases, with 10 bases sitting between them. CDR3 DNA sequence: TGTGCCTGGAGTCGGAGGCAGGATAATTCACCCCTCCACTTT. As protein: CAWSRRQDNSPLHF.

DNA for the CDR3: TGTGCCAGTAACAGACAGGTTTCGAACACCGGGGAGCTGTTTTTT. As protein: CASNRQVSNTGELFF. This chain joins TRBV19 and TRBJ2-2, with D maybe TRBD1 (6 bases). From germline, CDR1 is LNHDA and CDR2 SQIVND (reference sequence). CDR3 size: 15 residues. Trimming stripped 7 bases from V and 0 bases from J, with 12 bases between.

The chain combines TRBV6-5 with TRBJ2-1; D may be TRBD1 (5 bases). CDR1 and CDR2 from the germline V gene are MNHEY and SVGAGI. V dropped 9 bases and J dropped 1 base, with 16 bases sitting between them. The CDR3 is 15 amino acids. The CDR3 DNA is TGTGCCAGTGGACGCAGGGTTGTTTCCTACAATGAGCAGTTCTTC. As protein: CASGRRVVSYNEQFF.

The chain has TRBV7-9 and TRBJ1-2, with 9 nucleotides matching TRBD1. The CDR3 contains 17 residues. With 0 bases clipped from V and 1 base from J, the junction kept 6 bases outside the gene matches. Germline CDR1 SEHNR, CDR2 FQNEAQ (reference sequence). CDR3 protein: CASSLARDRVINYGYTF. CDR3 in DNA: TGTGCCAGCAGCTTAGCCCGGGACAGGGTTATTAACTATGGCTACACCTTC.

Here the CDR3 reads CASSYGASGGKAQYF. The CDR3 coding sequence is TGTGCCAGCAGCTACGGGGCTAGCGGGGGGAAAGCCCAGTACTTC. This chain joins TRBV13 and TRBJ2-5; 11 bases agree with TRBD2. CDR1 is PRHDT, CDR2 FYEKMQ, per germline (reference sequence). The CDR3 is 15 residues long. After removal of 4 bases from V and 9 bases from J, the junction contained 10 bases not matched to a gene.

The chain employs TRBV6-9 and TRBJ1-2, with D perhaps TRBD1 (6 bases). The germline V gene encodes CDR1 MNHGY and CDR2 SVAAGI. This CDR3 has 13 amino acids. Trimming cost V 9 bases and J 4 bases, with 15 bases left between them. The CDR3 is CAREHRDGYGYTF. CDR3 in DNA: TGTGCCAGGGAACACAGGGACGGCTATGGCTACACCTTC.

For this clone: With a much larger clone just one base away, this may be a read error. The gene calls are TRBV6-6 and TRBJ2-7; D gene ambiguous. Germline lookup yields CDR1 MNHNY and CDR2 SVGAGI (reference sequence). Trimming left V 6 bases short and J 1 base short, with 4 bases between. The CDR3 loop spans 11 amino acids. DNA of the CDR3: TGTGCCAGCAGCGCGTCCTACGAGCAGTACTTC. Amino acids: CASSASYEQYF.

The chain is built from TRBV19 and TRBJ1-2; 10 bases fit TRBD1. Germline values: CDR1 LNHDA, CDR2 SQIVND (reference sequence). The CDR3 extends over 13 amino acids. Unmatched junction bases numbered 3, after V lost 5 bases and J lost 6 bases. This chain's CDR3 is CASSDGQGDGYTF. CDR3 DNA sequence: TGTGCCAGTAGTGACGGACAGGGGGATGGCTACACCTTC.

V gene TRBV18 combines with J gene TRBJ2-7; a weak D match, TRBD1 (5 bases). The CDR3 consists of 13 residues. The ends were cut back, 2 bases at V and 5 bases at J, with 10 bases in the middle. CDR1 KGHSH and CDR2 LQKENI come from the germline V gene. CDR3 sequence: CASSPSRVHEQYF. The CDR3 DNA reads as TGTGCCAGCTCACCAAGCAGGGTCCACGAGCAGTACTTC.

The rearrangement uses TRBV9 and TRBJ2-7; weak D call: TRBD2 (5 bases). CDR3 length: 15 amino acids. V was cut by 4 bases and J by 0 bases, with 14 bases left in between. Germline lookup yields CDR1 SGDLS and CDR2 YYNGEE. CDR3 DNA: TGTGCCAGCAGCCTATCGGGGAACCCCTCCTACGAGCAGTACTTC. Translated: CASSLSGNPSYEQYF.

The chain couples TRBV4-1 to TRBJ1-1; no reliable D call. From germline, CDR1 is MGHRA and CDR2 YSYEKL. Deletions cut 4 bases from V and 5 bases from J, with 8 bases between. This CDR3 comprises 12 residues. Here the CDR3 reads CASSPHGTEAFF. DNA of the CDR3: TGCGCCAGCAGCCCACACGGGACTGAAGCTTTCTTT.

The CDR3 sequence is CASSLGTGFNSPLHF. CDR3 in DNA: TGTGCCAGCAGCTTAGGCACCGGGTTTAATTCACCCCTCCACTTT. The chain links TRBV13 to TRBJ1-6; D uncertain. The CDR3 has 15 amino acids. Germline loops: CDR1 PRHDT, CDR2 FYEKMQ (reference sequence). V was clipped by 0 bases and J by 6 bases, with 9 bases between them. Complete variable domain (other parts from reference TRBV13 and TRBJ1-6): AAGVIQSPRHLIKEKRETATLKCYPIPRHDTVYWYQQGPGQDPQFLISFYEKMQSDKGSIPDRFSAQQFSDYHSELNMSSLELGDSALYFCASSLGTGFNSPLHFGNGTRLTVT.

The chain employs TRBV5-1 and TRBJ1-1; D may be TRBD1 (6 bases). Trimming stripped 4 bases from V and 5 bases from J, with 18 bases between. Germline CDR1 is SGHRS and CDR2 is YFSETQ. CDR3 size: 15 residues. CDR3 in amino acids: CASSLSGGALTEAFF. The CDR3 DNA reads as TGCGCCAGCAGCCTTTCGGGGGGGGCGCTGACTGAAGCTTTCTTT.

This chain links TRBV2 with TRBJ2-1, with a tentative D call TRBD1 (5 bases). In germline, CDR1 is SNHLY, CDR2 FYNNEI. The CDR3 is 13 residues long. V was clipped by 6 bases and J by 5 bases, with 11 bases between them. CDR3 amino acids: CASRSDTNNEQFF. As DNA, the CDR3 is TGTGCCAGCAGGTCGGACACAAACAATGAGCAGTTCTTC.

V is TRBV7-9 and J is TRBJ1-1; D not resolved. The CDR3 loop spans 14 amino acids. Germline assignment: CDR1 SEHNR and CDR2 FQNEAQ (reference sequence). Trimming cost V 1 base and J 0 bases, with 6 bases left between them. The CDR3 nucleotides read TGTGCCAGCAGCTTAGGCTACCTGAACACTGAAGCTTTCTTT. Its translation is CASSLGYLNTEAFF.

V and J are TRBV9 and TRBJ1-1; D ambiguous. Trimming cost V 4 bases and J 4 bases, with 26 bases left between them. The CDR3 runs to 18 residues. Germline V lookup: CDR1 SGDLS, CDR2 YYNGEE. As DNA, the CDR3 is TGTGCCAGCAGCCCTAGTGCGAGGGAAAGGTCGCGCGGCACTGAAGCTTTCTTT. Translating gives CASSPSARERSRGTEAFF.

The chain employs TRBV7-8 and TRBJ1-1; 8 bases match TRBD1. The CDR3 is 13 amino acids. CDR1 is SGHVS, CDR2 FQNEAQ, per germline. V dropped 2 bases and J dropped 8; count of bases not matched to a gene: 4. CDR3 bases: TGTGCCAGCAGCTTAAGGGGGACAGGCGAAGCTTTCTTT. It translates to CASSLRGTGEAFF.

This chain connects TRBV6-6 to TRBJ2-3; the match to TRBD2 covers 10 bases. V was clipped by 6 bases and J by 3 bases; unmatched bases: 9. The CDR3 is 16 residues long. Germline lookup yields CDR1 MNHNY and CDR2 SVGAGI (reference sequence). The CDR3 nucleotides are TGTGCCAGCAGGTTATCTAGCGGGGGTTCGACAGATACGCAGTATTTT. It yields the protein CASRLSSGGSTDTQYF.

The chain combines TRBV5-1 with TRBJ1-3; no reliable D call. Trimming stripped 5 bases from V and 7 bases from J, with 22 bases between. This CDR3 contains 16 residues. Germline loops: CDR1 SGHRS, CDR2 YFSETQ. The CDR3 is CASSDLEGLGVNTIYF. DNA for the CDR3: TGCGCCAGCAGTGACCTAGAGGGCCTCGGAGTTAACACCATATATTTT.

The CDR3 bases are TGTGCTAGTGGTTTTGGACTCCAAGAGACCCAGTACTTC. Its protein is CASGFGLQETQYF. The chain has TRBV12-5 and TRBJ2-5; D is perhaps TRBD2 (5 bases). From germline, CDR1 is LGHNT and CDR2 FRNRAP. The CDR3 has 13 amino acids. V was shortened by 3 bases and J by 1 base, with 6 bases between the two germline ends.

The V gene is TRBV7-8, the J gene TRBJ1-6; 8 bases map to TRBD1. Looked up from germline, CDR1 is SGHVS and CDR2 is FQNEAQ. This CDR3 comprises 13 residues. Germline trimming cut 4 bases from V and 12 bases from J; bases unmatched to any gene: 5. In DNA, the CDR3 is TGTGCCAGCAGCTCGGACAGGGCCCTACCCCTCCACTTT. The encoded protein is CASSSDRALPLHF.

This chain connects TRBV25-1 to TRBJ1-2, with D maybe TRBD1 (6 bases). Trimming shortened V by 2 bases and J by 4 bases, and 11 bases separated the two germline ends. The CDR3 sequence is 14 residues long. Germline CDR1 and CDR2: MGHDK and SYGVNS. The CDR3 region has the DNA TGTGCCAGCAGTGAACAGGGGAGATTCTATGGCTACACCTTC. Protein product: CASSEQGRFYGYTF.

V and J are TRBV6-2 or TRBV6-3 and TRBJ2-2; 10 bases map to TRBD2. The germline V gene encodes CDR1 MNHEY and CDR2 SVGEGT. The CDR3 runs 16 residues. The trim removed 3 bases at V and 3 bases at J, leaving 4 bases unmatched. Here the CDR3 DNA reads TGTGCCAGCAGTTATGGGCTAGCGGGGGACACCGGGGAGCTGTTTTTT. Protein product: CASSYGLAGDTGELFF.